These T cell receptor beta chains were read from a single sample in a study of Tregs in tolerant kidney transplant recipients. Their antigen targets remain unknown. Clones were read by immunoSEQ multiplex PCR, and TCRdb kept only the in-frame ones, dropping some. The repertoire consists of several thousand clones, with roughly 34% occurring once and the leading ten covering 5% to 6%. The sample in question was CD8+ T cells from blood cultured with allogeneic cells, obtained before the transplant. The receptors were sampled from a human patient who received a combined kidney and bone marrow transplant. Each CDR3 is given with its conserved first and last residue. Each record gives: D gene, V gene, J gene, clone size, CDR3 DNA, CDR3 protein. D genes are given only for firm matches. Rows may omit the clone size; those that give it use once, few, many or a size class.

>TRBD2|TRBV5-6|TRBJ2-1|.
TGTGCCAGCAGCTTGCGGTGGGGCGGGAGGGCTCAGTTCTTC
CASSLRWGGRAQFF
>.|TRBV6-5|TRBJ1-2|many
TGTGCCAGCTCCTTAATTAACTATGGCTACACCTTC
CASSLINYGYTF
>.|TRBV19|TRBJ1-6|.
TGTGCCAGTAGTGTAACAGGGAGGGCATATAATTCACCCCTCCACTTT
CASSVTGRAYNSPLHF
>.|TRBV9|TRBJ1-2|.
TGTGCCAGCAGCTTAGGAACAGAGTGCACCTTC
CASSLGTECTF
>TRBD1|TRBV7-2|TRBJ1-4|few
TGTGCCAGCAGCCCGGGGACAGGGAGGGAAAAACTGTTTTTT
CASSPGTGREKLFF
>.|TRBV4-2|TRBJ2-7|.
TGTGCCAGCAGCGGAGGGACCCCGGCCGAGCAGTACTTC
CASSGGTPAEQYF
>TRBD1|TRBV15|TRBJ2-7|.
TGTGCCACCAGCACATTTACAGGGGGCTACGAGCAGTACTTC
CATSTFTGGYEQYF
>TRBD2|TRBV7-6|TRBJ2-7|medium-sized
TGTGCCAGCAGCTTTACGGGGGAGGGCTACGAGCAGTACTTC
CASSFTGEGYEQYF
>TRBD2|TRBV9|TRBJ2-1|few
TGTGCCAGCAGCGCGTCGGGACTAATGGGCGATGAGCAGTTCTTC
CASSASGLMGDEQFF
>.|TRBV5-5|TRBJ1-1|.
TGTGCCAGCAGCTTCGGCGCGGGGGTTACTGAAGCTTTCTTT
CASSFGAGVTEAFF
>.|TRBV27|TRBJ2-5|.
TGTGCCAGCACCTCCGGCGGGTTAGAGACCCAGTACTTC
CASTSGGLETQYF
>.|TRBV5-4|TRBJ1-1|few
TGTGCCAGCAGCTTGGTGGGAGGGAACACTGAAGCTTTCTTT
CASSLVGGNTEAFF
>TRBD2|TRBV27|TRBJ2-7|few
TGTGCCAGCAGTATCGTACTAGCGGGAGGTCCCTACGAGCAGTACTTC
CASSIVLAGGPYEQYF
>TRBD2|TRBV4-1|TRBJ2-3|.
TGCGCCAGCAGCTCCAGACTAGCGGTCATCACAGATACGCAGTATTTT
CASSSRLAVITDTQYF
>TRBD1|TRBV19|TRBJ2-7|medium-sized
TGTGCCAGTAGTACGGGACAGGTCCACGAGCAGTACTTC
CASSTGQVHEQYF
>.|TRBV7-9|TRBJ2-7|few
TGCGCCAGCAGCCCGCATGAGTCCTACGAGCAGTACTTC
CASSPHESYEQYF
>TRBD2|TRBV7-3|TRBJ2-1|.
TGTGCCAGCAGCTCCCCCCCTCGGAGACCGACTAGCGGGAGCCATTCCTACAATGAGCAGTTCTTC
CASSSPPRRPTSGSHSYNEQFF
>TRBD1|TRBV10-3|TRBJ2-7|few
TGTGCCATCAGTGCCGGGGGACAGGGGGTAGGTTACGAGCAGTACTTC
CAISAGGQGVGYEQYF
>.|TRBV27|TRBJ2-7|medium-sized
TGTGCCAGCAGTTTATCCGTCAGCGGCTACGAGCAGTACTTC
CASSLSVSGYEQYF
>TRBD2|TRBV7-9|TRBJ2-7|few
TGTGCCAGCAGCTCGACTAGCGGGAGGATTGGGTTCTACGAGCAGTACTTC
CASSSTSGRIGFYEQYF
>.|TRBV9|TRBJ2-7|.
TGTGCCGGCAGCGAATGGGGCCAATCCTACGAGCAGTACTTC
CAGSEWGQSYEQYF
>.|TRBV11-3|TRBJ2-1|few
TGCGCCAGCAGCCAAGTCGGAGGACGAAGCTCCTACAATGAGCAGTTCTTC
CASSQVGGRSSYNEQFF
>TRBD1|TRBV25-1|TRBJ1-2|.
TGTGCCAGCAGTTTGTCCGGACAGGGTCACACCTTC
CASSLSGQGHTF
>TRBD1|TRBV29-1|TRBJ1-3|.
TGCAGCCCTCCCCAGGGGGACGGAAACACCATATATTTT
CSPPQGDGNTIYF
>.|TRBV19|TRBJ2-2|.
TGTGCCAGTAGTATAGATACGACTAGAGGCACCGGGGAGCTGTTTTTT
CASSIDTTRGTGELFF
>.|TRBV4-1|TRBJ2-5|.
TGCGCCAGCAGCCAAGGACTAATGGAGACCCAGTACTTC
CASSQGLMETQYF
>.|TRBV7-2|TRBJ1-2|few
TGTGCCAGCAGCTTAGGACTGACAGGCTATGGCTACACCTTC
CASSLGLTGYGYTF
>.|TRBV7-6|TRBJ2-7|.
TGTGCCAGCAGCCCGGGACTCAACTACGAGCAGTACTTC
CASSPGLNYEQYF
>.|TRBV7-9|TRBJ2-4|.
TGTGCCAGCAGCTCGCCTAACCTGCTAGCCAAAAACATTCAGTACTTC
CASSSPNLLAKNIQYF
>TRBD1|TRBV27|TRBJ2-5|few
TGTGCCAGCAGCCTTGACAGGGGCCCTTGGCAGACCCAGTACTTC
CASSLDRGPWQTQYF
>.|TRBV27|TRBJ2-2|few
TGTGCCAGCAGTTTCGGCAGGGCAGCCGGGGAGCTGTTTTTT
CASSFGRAAGELFF
>.|TRBV7-6|TRBJ1-1|few
TGTGCCAGCAGCCAAGGGGGTCCTGAAGCTTTCTTT
CASSQGGPEAFF
>.|TRBV5-1|TRBJ2-3|.
TGCGCCAGCAGCTTAGCGGATCCATTCACAGATACGCAGTATTTT
CASSLADPFTDTQYF
>TRBD2|TRBV29-1|TRBJ2-2|.
TGCAGCGCGACCGAAGCGGGGCGAACGGGGGAGCTGTTTTTT
CSATEAGRTGELFF
>TRBD1|TRBV7-9|TRBJ2-7|few
TGTGCCAGCAGCCATGGACAGGTTTGGTACGAGCAGTACTTC
CASSHGQVWYEQYF
>.|TRBV27|TRBJ1-3|few
TGTGCCAGCAGTTTAATCGGAAGTAGAGGCCTCTCTGGAAACACCATATATTTT
CASSLIGSRGLSGNTIYF
>TRBD1|TRBV7-6|TRBJ2-7|.
TGTGCCAGCAGCCCGTCCCCGGGACAGGGGGCCTACGAGCAGTACTTC
CASSPSPGQGAYEQYF
>.|TRBV4-3|TRBJ2-1|.
TGCGCCAGCAGCCAAGTGGGTCTAGCGGAGCAGTTCTTC
CASSQVGLAEQFF
>TRBD1|TRBV28|TRBJ1-4|.
TGTGCCAGCAGTTTTCGACAGGGTAGGATACCCACTAATGAAAAACTGTTTTTT
CASSFRQGRIPTNEKLFF
>TRBD1|TRBV9|TRBJ2-7|.
TGTGCCAGCAGCGTAAGACGGGGGACAGGGAGAAGGGATTTGGGCTACTACGAGCAGTACTTC
CASSVRRGTGRRDLGYYEQYF
>TRBD2|TRBV7-8|TRBJ2-1|.
TGTGCCAGCAGCTTAGACACCAGGACTAGTACCTACAATGAGCAGTTCTTC
CASSLDTRTSTYNEQFF
>TRBD1|TRBV5-1|TRBJ2-1|few
TGCGCCAGCAGCCAAGACAGGGACAATGAGCAGTTCTTC
CASSQDRDNEQFF
>.|TRBV7-9|TRBJ1-1|.
TGTGCCAGCAGCTTTTCCAAGACTGAGGAAGCTTTCTTT
CASSFSKTEEAFF
>TRBD2|TRBV29-1|TRBJ2-7|.
TGCAGCGCCGTAGCGGGGGGCCCCTACGAGCAGTACTTC
CSAVAGGPYEQYF
>TRBD2|TRBV7-8|TRBJ2-7|.
TGTGCCAGCAGCTTACTAGCGGGGGACCCCTACGAGCAGTACTTC
CASSLLAGDPYEQYF
>TRBD1|TRBV7-6|TRBJ2-4|.
TGTGCCAGCAGCTTAGGGACAGGAATAGCCAAAAACATTCAGTACTTC
CASSLGTGIAKNIQYF
>TRBD1|TRBV27|TRBJ1-2|medium-sized
TGTGCCAGCAGTTCGTTCCGGGACAGGGGTAGTGGCTACACCTTC
CASSSFRDRGSGYTF
>.|TRBV7-3|TRBJ1-4|.
TGTGCCAGCAGCTTAGGGATCGGGAGTCGTGAAAAACTGTTTTTT
CASSLGIGSREKLFF
>.|TRBV27|TRBJ2-3|.
TGTGCCAGCAGCCAACAGGGTTTAGTACATACGCAGTATTTT
CASSQQGLVHTQYF
>TRBD2|TRBV9|TRBJ2-7|.
TGTGCCAGCACCCCCGTCCGAGCGGGAGCCTCCTACGAGCAGTACTTC
CASTPVRAGASYEQYF
>TRBD2|TRBV11-3|TRBJ2-2|few
TGTGCCAGCAGCCCCCGACTAGCGGGAACCGGGGAGCTGTTTTTT
CASSPRLAGTGELFF
>TRBD2|TRBV19|TRBJ2-5|.
TGTGCCAGTCGTTCGGGGGGGGGAGAGACCCAGTACTTC
CASRSGGGETQYF